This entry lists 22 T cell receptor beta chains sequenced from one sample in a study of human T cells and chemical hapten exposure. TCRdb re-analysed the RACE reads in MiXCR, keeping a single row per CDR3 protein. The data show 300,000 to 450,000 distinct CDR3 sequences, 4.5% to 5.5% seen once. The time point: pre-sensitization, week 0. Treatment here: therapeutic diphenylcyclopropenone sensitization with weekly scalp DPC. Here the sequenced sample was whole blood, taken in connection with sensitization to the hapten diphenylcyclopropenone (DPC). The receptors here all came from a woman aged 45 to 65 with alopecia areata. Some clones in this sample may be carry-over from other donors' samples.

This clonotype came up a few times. The CDR3 sequence is CASSLTSGEYNEQFF. The CDR3 DNA reads as TGTGCCAGCAGTTTGACTAGCGGGGAATACAATGAGCAGTTCTTC. The chain recombines TRBV27 with TRBJ2-1, with 11 bases lining up with TRBD2. The CDR3 spans 15 residues. From germline, CDR1 is MNHEY and CDR2 SMNVEV (reference sequence). The J segment lost 4 bases and the V segment lost 3 bases, leaving 2 bases of the junction unmatched.

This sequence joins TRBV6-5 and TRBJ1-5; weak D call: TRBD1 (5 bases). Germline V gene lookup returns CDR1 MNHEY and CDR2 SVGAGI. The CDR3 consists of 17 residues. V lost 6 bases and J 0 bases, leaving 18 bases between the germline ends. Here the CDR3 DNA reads TGTGCCAGCAGCCGGGACCCAGGTCTCGGTAGCAATCAGCCCCAGCATTTT. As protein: CASSRDPGLGSNQPQHF.

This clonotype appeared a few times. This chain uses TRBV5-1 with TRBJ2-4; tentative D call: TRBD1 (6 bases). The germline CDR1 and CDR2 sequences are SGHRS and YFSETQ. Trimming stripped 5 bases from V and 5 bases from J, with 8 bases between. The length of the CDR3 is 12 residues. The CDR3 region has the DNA TGCGCCAGCAGGGCAGGGGAAAACATTCAGTACTTC. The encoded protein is CASRAGENIQYF.

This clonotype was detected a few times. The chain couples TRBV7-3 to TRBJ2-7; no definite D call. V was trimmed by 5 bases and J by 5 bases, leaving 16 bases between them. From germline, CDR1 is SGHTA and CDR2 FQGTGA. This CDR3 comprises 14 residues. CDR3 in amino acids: CASSEAGRSDEQYF. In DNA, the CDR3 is TGTGCCAGCAGCGAGGCCGGGCGCTCGGACGAGCAGTACTTC.

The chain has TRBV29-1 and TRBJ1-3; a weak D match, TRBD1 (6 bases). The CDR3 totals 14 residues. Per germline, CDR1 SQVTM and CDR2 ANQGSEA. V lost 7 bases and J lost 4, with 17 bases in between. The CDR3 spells CSASRGAQGNTIYF. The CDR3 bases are TGCAGCGCTTCCCGGGGGGCACAAGGAAACACCATATATTTT.

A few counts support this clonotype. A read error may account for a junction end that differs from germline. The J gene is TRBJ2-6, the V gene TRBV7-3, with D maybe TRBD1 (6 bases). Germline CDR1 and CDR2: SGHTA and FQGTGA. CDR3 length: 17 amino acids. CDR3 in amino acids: CASSLTPDSSGANVLTF. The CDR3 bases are TGTGCCAGCAGCCTAACCCCGGACAGCTCTGGGGCCAACGTCCTGACTTTC.

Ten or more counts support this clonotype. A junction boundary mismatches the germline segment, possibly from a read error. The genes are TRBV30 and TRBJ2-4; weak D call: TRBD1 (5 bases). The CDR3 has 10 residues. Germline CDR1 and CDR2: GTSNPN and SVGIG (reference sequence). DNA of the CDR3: TGTGCCTGGAGTGTTCCAGGGTTCAATTTC. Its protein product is CAWSVPGFNF.

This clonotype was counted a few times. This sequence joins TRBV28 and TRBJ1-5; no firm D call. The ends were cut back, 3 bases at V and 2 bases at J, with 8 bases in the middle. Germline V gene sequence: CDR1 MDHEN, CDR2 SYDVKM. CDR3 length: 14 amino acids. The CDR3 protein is CASSFPNGNQPQHF. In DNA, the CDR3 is TGTGCCAGCAGTTTTCCCAATGGCAATCAGCCCCAGCATTTT.

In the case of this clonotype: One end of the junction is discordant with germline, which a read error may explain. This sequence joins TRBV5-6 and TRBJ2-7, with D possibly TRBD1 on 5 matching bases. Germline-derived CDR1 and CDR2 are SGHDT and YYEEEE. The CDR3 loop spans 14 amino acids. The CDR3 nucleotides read TGTGCCTGCAGCCTGCTGGGGCAGTCCTACGAGCAGCACTTC. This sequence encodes CACSLLGQSYEQHF.

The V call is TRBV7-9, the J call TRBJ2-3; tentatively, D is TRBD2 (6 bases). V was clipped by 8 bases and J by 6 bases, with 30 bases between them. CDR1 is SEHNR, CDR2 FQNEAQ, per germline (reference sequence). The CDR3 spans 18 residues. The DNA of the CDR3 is TGTGCCAGCCTGGGCACGACCGACGGCGGGGCCTTTTCGGATACGCAGTATTTT. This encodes CASLGTTDGGAFSDTQYF.

CDR3 loop: CSVEWFAGELFF. The CDR3 DNA is TGCAGCGTTGAGTGGTTTGCCGGGGAGCTGTTTTTT. The chain links TRBV29-1 to TRBJ2-2, with D uncertain. This CDR3 spans 12 amino acids. Germline V CDR1 and CDR2: SQVTM, ANQGSEA. Trimming removed 3 bases from V and 6 bases from J, with 8 bases in between.

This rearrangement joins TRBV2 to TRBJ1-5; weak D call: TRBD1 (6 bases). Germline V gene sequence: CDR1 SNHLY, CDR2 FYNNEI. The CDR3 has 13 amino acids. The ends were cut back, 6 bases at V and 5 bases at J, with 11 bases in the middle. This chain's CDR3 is CASRAGAYQPQHF. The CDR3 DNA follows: TGTGCCAGCAGGGCAGGGGCCTATCAGCCCCAGCATTTT. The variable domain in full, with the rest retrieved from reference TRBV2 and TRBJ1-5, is EPEVTQTPSHQVTQMGQEVILRCVPISNHLYFYWYRQILGQKVEFLVSFYNNEISEKSEIFDDQFSVERPDGSNFTLKIRSTKLEDSAMYFCASRAGAYQPQHFGDGTRLSIL.

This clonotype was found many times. CDR3 in DNA: TGTGCCAGCAGTGGACCCAGGGCTACTGAAGCTTTCTTT. It codes for CASSGPRATEAFF. The chain joins TRBV6-1 to TRBJ1-1, with D possibly being TRBD1 (5 bases). The germline V and J ends were trimmed by 4 bases and 5 bases, with 11 bases remaining between them. The CDR3 spans 13 residues. Germline V gene lookup returns CDR1 MNHNS and CDR2 SASEGT.

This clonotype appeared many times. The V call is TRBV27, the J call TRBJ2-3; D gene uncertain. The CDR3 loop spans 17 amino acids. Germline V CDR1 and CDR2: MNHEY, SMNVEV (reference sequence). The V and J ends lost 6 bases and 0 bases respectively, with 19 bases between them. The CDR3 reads CASSRVVPRDSTDTQYF. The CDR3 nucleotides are TGTGCCAGCAGCCGAGTCGTACCCCGAGATAGCACAGATACGCAGTATTTT.

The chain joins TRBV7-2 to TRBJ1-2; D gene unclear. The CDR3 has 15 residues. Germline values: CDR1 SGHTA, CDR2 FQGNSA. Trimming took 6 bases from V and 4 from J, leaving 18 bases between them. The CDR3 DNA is TGTGCCAGCAGGCCTTCGCCCGGACCGAGCTATGGCTACACCTTC. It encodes CASRPSPGPSYGYTF. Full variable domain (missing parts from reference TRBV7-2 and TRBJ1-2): GAGVSQSPSNKVTEKGKDVELRCDPISGHTALYWYRQSLGQGLEFLIYFQGNSAPDKSGLPSDRFSAERTGGSVSTLTIQRTQQEDSAVYLCASRPSPGPSYGYTFGSGTRLTVV.

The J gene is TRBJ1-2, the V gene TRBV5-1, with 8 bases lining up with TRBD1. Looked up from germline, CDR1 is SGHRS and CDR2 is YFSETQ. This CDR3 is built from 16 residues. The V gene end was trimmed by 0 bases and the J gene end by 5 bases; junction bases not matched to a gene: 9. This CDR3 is CASSLERAGGPYGYTF. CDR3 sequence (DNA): TGCGCCAGCAGCTTGGAGAGGGCAGGGGGCCCTTATGGCTACACCTTC.

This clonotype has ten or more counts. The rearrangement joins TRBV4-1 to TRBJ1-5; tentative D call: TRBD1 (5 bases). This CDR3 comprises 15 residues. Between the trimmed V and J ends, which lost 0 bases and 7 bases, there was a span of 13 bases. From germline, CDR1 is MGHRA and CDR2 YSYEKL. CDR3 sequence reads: CASSQDGKGSQPQHF. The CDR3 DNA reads TGCGCCAGCAGCCAAGACGGAAAGGGGAGCCAGCCCCAGCATTTT.

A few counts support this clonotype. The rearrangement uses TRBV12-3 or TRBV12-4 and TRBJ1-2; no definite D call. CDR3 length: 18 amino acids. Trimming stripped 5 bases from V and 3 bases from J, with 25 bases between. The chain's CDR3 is CASSPHILREFGYYGYTF. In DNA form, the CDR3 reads TGTGCCAGCAGTCCCCACATTTTGAGAGAGTTTGGTTACTATGGCTACACCTTC.

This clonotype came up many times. The CDR3 reads CASSLTALDEQYF. The CDR3 nucleotides read TGTGCCAGCAGCCTGACTGCTCTGGACGAGCAGTACTTC. The chain carries TRBV5-4 and TRBJ2-7; the D is unclear. CDR1 is SGHNT and CDR2 is YYREEE in the germline V gene (reference sequence). The CDR3 extends over 13 amino acids. Deletions cut 4 bases from V and 5 bases from J, with 13 bases between.

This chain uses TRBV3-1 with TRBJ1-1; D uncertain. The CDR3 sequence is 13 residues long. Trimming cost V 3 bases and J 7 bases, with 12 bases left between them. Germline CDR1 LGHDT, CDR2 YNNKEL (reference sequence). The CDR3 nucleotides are TGTGCCAGCAGCCATGAGGGAGAAAATGAAGCTTTCTTT. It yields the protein CASSHEGENEAFF.

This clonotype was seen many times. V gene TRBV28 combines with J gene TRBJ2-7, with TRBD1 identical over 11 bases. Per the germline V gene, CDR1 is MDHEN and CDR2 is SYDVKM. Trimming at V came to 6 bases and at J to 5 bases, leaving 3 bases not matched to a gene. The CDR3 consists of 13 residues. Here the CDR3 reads CASRDRGRNEQYF. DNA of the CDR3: TGTGCCAGCAGGGACAGGGGGCGGAACGAGCAGTACTTC.

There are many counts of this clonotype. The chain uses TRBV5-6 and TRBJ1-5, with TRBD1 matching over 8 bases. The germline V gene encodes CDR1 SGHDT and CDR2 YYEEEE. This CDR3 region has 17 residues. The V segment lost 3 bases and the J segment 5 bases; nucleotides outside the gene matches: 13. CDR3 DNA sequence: TGTGCCAGCAGCTCCCGTGGACAGGGCCGGATCCATCAGCCCCAGCATTTT. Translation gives CASSSRGQGRIHQPQHF.